Each of the 25 T cell receptor beta chains below was sequenced from the same sample in a study of OX40 agonist ivuxolimab in advanced cancers. Here immunoSEQ multiplex PCR was the method, and the copy in TCRdb shows in-frame clones only, minus some. The sample records about 71,000 clones, less than 90% being singletons. The material sequenced was CD4+ or CD8+ T cells sorted from blood, taken in a trial of the OX40 agonist ivuxolimab. All receptors come from an adult with an advanced solid tumor such as melanoma, head and neck, liver or kidney cancer.

This chain connects TRBV27 to TRBJ2-5; no reliable D call. The CDR3 is 14 residues long. Between the trimmed V and J ends, which lost 3 bases and 2 bases, there was a span of 10 bases. CDR1 is MNHEY, CDR2 SMNVEV, per germline (reference sequence). The CDR3 bases are TGTGCCAGCAGTTTTTGTACAAATCAAGAGACCCAGTACTTC. Protein: CASSFCTNQETQYF.

The CDR3 loop is CASSSENYGYTF. Here the CDR3 DNA reads TGTGCCAGCAGTTCAGAAAACTATGGCTACACCTTC. The rearrangement links TRBV28 to TRBJ1-2; D ambiguous. The germline V gene encodes CDR1 MDHEN and CDR2 SYDVKM. The CDR3 length is 12 residues. V lost 4 bases, J lost 2 bases, and 5 bases lay in between.

The chain is built from TRBV29-1 and TRBJ2-5, with unresolved D. The CDR3 contains 10 residues. Germline assignment: CDR1 SQVTM and CDR2 ANQGSEA. V was pared by 5 bases and J by 5 bases, with 6 bases between. In DNA form, the CDR3 reads TGCAGCGTTTTCGCCGAGACCCAGTACTTC. Translation: CSVFAETQYF.

CDR3 nucleotides: TGTGCCATCAGTGAGGGGGGGACTAGCGGATACGAGCAGTACTTC. This translates into CAISEGGTSGYEQYF. The chain joins TRBV10-3 to TRBJ2-7, with 11 positions matching TRBD2. The CDR3 spans 15 residues. Per the germline V gene, CDR1 is ENHRY and CDR2 is SYGVKD. V trimming: 2 bases; J trimming: 4 bases; junction bases outside the gene matches: 4.

This rearrangement joins TRBV28 to TRBJ1-6; D is ambiguous. The CDR3 sequence is 16 residues long. The V end was cut by 6 bases, the J end by 4 bases, with 16 bases between. CDR1 and CDR2 from the germline V gene are MDHEN and SYDVKM. The CDR3 DNA is TGTGCCAGCAGCCACAAACCCCCGCCGTATAATTCACCCCTCCACTTT. This gives the protein CASSHKPPPYNSPLHF.

This CDR3 reads CASSLRGAGNIQYF. CDR3 nucleotides: TGTGCCAGCAGTTTAAGGGGGGCGGGAAACATTCAGTACTTC. J is TRBJ2-4 and V is TRBV28, with D perhaps being TRBD1 or TRBD2 (6 bases each). Between the trimmed V and J ends, which lost 2 bases and 6 bases, there was a span of 11 bases. The CDR3 is 14 amino acids. Germline V gives CDR1 MDHEN, CDR2 SYDVKM. Full variable domain (outside the CDR3, taken from reference TRBV28 and TRBJ2-4): DVKVTQSSRYLVKRTGEKVFLECVQDMDHENMFWYRQDPGLGLRLIYFSYDVKMKEKGDIPEGYSVSREKKERFSLILESASTNQTSMYLCASSLRGAGNIQYFGAGTRLSVL.

The chain has TRBV5-1 and TRBJ2-7; 9 positions agree with TRBD1. Germline V lookup: CDR1 SGHRS, CDR2 YFSETQ. The V segment lost 3 bases and the J segment 5 bases; nucleotides outside the gene matches: 6. CDR3 size: 14 residues. The CDR3 loop reads CASSSGTGIDEQYF. In DNA form, the CDR3 reads TGCGCCAGCAGCTCCGGGACAGGGATCGACGAGCAGTACTTC.

The CDR3, as DNA: TGTGCCAGCAGTTACAGGGCGGGATCTATCCACGAGCAGTACTTC. As protein: CASSYRAGSIHEQYF. The V gene is TRBV6-5, the J gene TRBJ2-7; possibly TRBD2 for D (6 bases). Germline-derived CDR1 and CDR2 are MNHEY and SVGAGI. This CDR3 is built from 15 residues. V lost 2 bases and J lost 5, with 16 bases in between.

The chain links TRBV7-9 to TRBJ1-4; possible D gene TRBD1, 5 bases. V was clipped by 5 bases and J by 2 bases, with 9 bases between them. Germline V gene data show CDR1 as SEHNR and CDR2 as FQNEAQ (reference sequence). The CDR3 spans 14 residues. The CDR3 sequence is CASSPGRTNEKLFF. The CDR3, as DNA: TGTGCCAGCAGCCCGGGACGGACTAATGAAAAACTGTTTTTT.

The gene calls are TRBV5-6 and TRBJ1-1, with TRBD1 matching 7 bases. The trim removed 5 bases at V and 3 bases at J, leaving 4 bases unmatched. The CDR3 runs 13 residues. Germline V gene data show CDR1 as SGHDT and CDR2 as YYEEEE. The CDR3 DNA reads TGTGCCAGCAGTTGGACAGGTTACACTGAAGCTTTCTTT. Protein: CASSWTGYTEAFF. The full variable domain, with the rest looked up from reference TRBV5-6 and TRBJ1-1, is DAGVTQSPTHLIKTRGQQVTLRCSPKSGHDTVSWYQQALGQGPQFIFQYYEEEERQRGNFPDRFSGHQFPNYSSELNVNALLLGDSALYLCASSWTGYTEAFFGQGTRLTVV.

This clone was detected a few times. The rearrangement joins TRBV2 to TRBJ1-1; possibly TRBD1 for D (5 bases). V was clipped by 7 bases and J by 3 bases, with 18 bases between them. There are 15 residues in the CDR3. Germline V CDR1 and CDR2: SNHLY, FYNNEI. The CDR3 DNA is TGTGCCAGCACCACAGGCTGGCAGAGCTACACTGAAGCTTTCTTT. Translating it yields CASTTGWQSYTEAFF.

The chain is built from TRBV6-6 and TRBJ1-5; the D is unclear. This CDR3 comprises 13 residues. V was clipped by 5 bases and J by 4 bases, with 9 bases between them. Germline-derived CDR1 and CDR2 are MNHNY and SVGAGI (reference sequence). The CDR3 sequence: CASSPSGNQPQHF. The CDR3 DNA reads as TGTGCCAGCAGTCCCTCAGGAAATCAGCCCCAGCATTTT.

This chain links TRBV5-1 with TRBJ2-5, with D tentatively TRBD1 (6 bases). The CDR3 totals 16 residues. V lost 1 base and J 2 bases, leaving 15 bases between the germline ends. Per the germline V gene, CDR1 is SGHRS and CDR2 is YFSETQ. CDR3 protein: CASSLRVRTEQETQYF. Written as DNA, the CDR3 is TGCGCCAGCAGCTTGAGAGTAAGGACAGAACAAGAGACCCAGTACTTC.

In nucleotides, the CDR3 is TGCGCCAGCAGCTTAAGCGGGAGGGCCATAGATACGCAGTATTTT. It encodes CASSLSGRAIDTQYF. The chain combines TRBV5-1 with TRBJ2-3; TRBD2 matches 10 bases. In germline, CDR1 is SGHRS, CDR2 YFSETQ. V lost 2 bases, J lost 5 bases, and 5 bases stayed unmatched. The CDR3 is 15 residues long.

The V call is TRBV5-4, the J call TRBJ2-7; D gene ambiguous. The germline V gene has CDR1 SGHNT and CDR2 YYREEE (reference sequence). The CDR3 consists of 15 residues. Trimming stripped 0 bases from V and 3 bases from J, with 13 bases between. DNA of the CDR3: TGTGCCAGCAGCTTGGGGGCGGCGGAATACTACGAGCAGTACTTC. It yields the protein CASSLGAAEYYEQYF.

The rearrangement links TRBV7-8 to TRBJ2-7; TRBD1 matches at 8 bases. J lost 7 bases, V lost 5 bases, and 16 bases had no gene match. This CDR3 contains 16 residues. Germline V lookup: CDR1 SGHVS, CDR2 FQNEAQ. CDR3 DNA sequence: TGTGCCAGCAGCCCCCGCCAGGGGGCGAACCAGGTGGAGCAGTACTTC. Residues: CASSPRQGANQVEQYF.

This chain links TRBV9 with TRBJ1-4; 8 bases fit TRBD1. V lost 0 bases, J lost 8 bases, and 6 bases stayed unmatched. In germline, CDR1 is SGDLS, CDR2 YYNGEE. The CDR3 is made up of 15 amino acids. The CDR3 sequence: CASSVGAGTGEKLFF. The DNA of the CDR3 is TGTGCCAGCAGCGTAGGGGCAGGGACAGGCGAAAAACTGTTTTTT.

The chain uses TRBV10-3 and TRBJ2-3; 9 nucleotides align to TRBD2. Germline assignment: CDR1 ENHRY and CDR2 SYGVKD. The V segment lost 4 bases and the J segment 1 base; nucleotides outside the gene matches: 9. There are 17 residues in the CDR3. The CDR3 reads CAISGGGGAPGTDTQYF. The CDR3 DNA reads as TGTGCCATCAGTGGTGGCGGGGGGGCCCCCGGCACAGATACGCAGTATTTT.

The chain recombines TRBV29-1 with TRBJ2-7, with a weak D call TRBD2 (6 bases). V was pared by 7 bases and J by 1 base, with 14 bases between. Germline loops: CDR1 SQVTM, CDR2 ANQGSEA. CDR3 size: 13 residues. CDR3 nucleotides: TGCAGCGCCATCCTGGGAGGTTCCTACGAGCAGTACTTC. Translation gives CSAILGGSYEQYF.

V gene TRBV7-2 combines with J gene TRBJ1-4; a possible D gene is TRBD1 (5 bases). V was shortened by 1 base and J by 5 bases, with 11 bases between the two germline ends. The CDR3 has 15 residues. Germline CDR1 reads SGHTA; CDR2 reads FQGNSA. The CDR3 protein is CASSLGGTRNEKLFF. The CDR3 DNA reads TGTGCCAGCAGCTTAGGTGGGACTAGGAATGAAAAACTGTTTTTT. Full variable domain (missing parts from reference TRBV7-2 and TRBJ1-4): GAGVSQSPSNKVTEKGKDVELRCDPISGHTALYWYRQSLGQGLEFLIYFQGNSAPDKSGLPSDRFSAERTGGSVSTLTIQRTQQEDSAVYLCASSLGGTRNEKLFFGSGTQLSVL.

V usage is TRBV9 and J usage is TRBJ2-7, with 8 positions matching TRBD1. Unmatched junction bases numbered 6, after V lost 2 bases and J lost 5 bases. There are 14 residues in the CDR3. Germline loops: CDR1 SGDLS, CDR2 YYNGEE. The CDR3 here is CASSVRTGLDEQYF. The CDR3, as DNA: TGTGCCAGCAGCGTGCGGACAGGGCTCGACGAGCAGTACTTC.

The rearrangement uses TRBV9 and TRBJ2-3, with D possibly being TRBD1 or TRBD2 (6 bases each). The CDR3 contains 16 residues. The germline V gene encodes CDR1 SGDLS and CDR2 YYNGEE. Trimming left V 4 bases short and J 2 bases short, with 17 bases between. The CDR3 protein is CASSPRGLIPTDTQYF. As DNA, the CDR3 is TGTGCCAGCAGCCCCCGGGGGCTAATCCCCACAGATACGCAGTATTTT.

V and J are TRBV19 and TRBJ2-7; 10 nucleotides match TRBD1. Germline V CDR1 and CDR2: LNHDA, SQIVND (reference sequence). This CDR3 is 16 amino acids long. With 5 bases clipped from V and 1 base from J, the junction kept 8 bases outside the gene matches. CDR3: CASSVRGQGSSYEQYF. CDR3 sequence (DNA): TGTGCCAGTAGTGTGAGGGGACAGGGGTCATCCTACGAGCAGTACTTC.

The DNA for the CDR3 is TGTGCCAGCACAACACGGGACAGAAACACAGATACGCAGTATTTT. Protein sequence: CASTTRDRNTDTQYF. J is TRBJ2-3 and V is TRBV9; 7 bases agree with TRBD1. The CDR3 sequence is 15 residues long. V shed 6 bases and J 2 bases; nucleotides not matched to a gene: 9. The germline V gene encodes CDR1 SGDLS and CDR2 YYNGEE.

J is TRBJ2-3 and V is TRBV7-8; possible D gene TRBD2, 5 bases. V was shortened by 1 base and J by 10 bases, with 9 bases between the two germline ends. CDR3 length equals 12 residues. Looked up from germline, CDR1 is SGHVS and CDR2 is FQNEAQ. The CDR3 reads CASSLVLAPQYF. In nucleotides, the CDR3 is TGTGCCAGCAGCTTAGTGCTAGCTCCGCAGTATTTT. Supplemented by reference TRBV7-8 and TRBJ2-3, the full variable domain reads GAGVSQSPRYKVAKRGQDVALRCDPISGHVSLFWYQQALGQGPEFLTYFQNEAQLDKSGLPSDRFFAERPEGSVSTLKIQRTQQEDSAVYLCASSLVLAPQYFGPGTRLTVL.